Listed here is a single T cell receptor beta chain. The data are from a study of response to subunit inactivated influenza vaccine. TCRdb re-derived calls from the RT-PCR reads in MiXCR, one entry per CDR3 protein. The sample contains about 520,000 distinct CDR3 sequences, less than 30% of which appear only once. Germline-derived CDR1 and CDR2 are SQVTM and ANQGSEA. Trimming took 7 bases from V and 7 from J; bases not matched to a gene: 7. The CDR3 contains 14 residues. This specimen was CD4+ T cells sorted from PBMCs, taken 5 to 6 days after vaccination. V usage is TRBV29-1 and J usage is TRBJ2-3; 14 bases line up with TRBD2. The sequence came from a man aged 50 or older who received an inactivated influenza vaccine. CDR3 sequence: CSGTSGGSPYTQYF. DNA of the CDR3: TGCAGCGGGACTAGCGGGGGGTCCCCATATACGCAGTATTTT.